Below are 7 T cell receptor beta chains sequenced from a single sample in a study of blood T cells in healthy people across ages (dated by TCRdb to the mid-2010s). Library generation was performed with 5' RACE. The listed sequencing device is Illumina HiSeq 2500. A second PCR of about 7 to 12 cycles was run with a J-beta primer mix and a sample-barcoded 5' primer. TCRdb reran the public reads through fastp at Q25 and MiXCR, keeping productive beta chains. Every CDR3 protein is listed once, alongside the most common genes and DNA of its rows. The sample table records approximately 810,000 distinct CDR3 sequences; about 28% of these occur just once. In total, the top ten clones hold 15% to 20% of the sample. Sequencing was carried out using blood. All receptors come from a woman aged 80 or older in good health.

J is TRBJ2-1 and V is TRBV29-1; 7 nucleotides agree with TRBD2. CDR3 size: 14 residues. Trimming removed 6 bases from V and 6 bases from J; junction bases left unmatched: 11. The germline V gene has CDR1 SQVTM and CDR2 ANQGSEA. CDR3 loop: CSVDLRGTGNEQFF. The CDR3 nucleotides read TGCAGCGTCGACCTGCGGGGGACGGGCAATGAGCAGTTCTTC.

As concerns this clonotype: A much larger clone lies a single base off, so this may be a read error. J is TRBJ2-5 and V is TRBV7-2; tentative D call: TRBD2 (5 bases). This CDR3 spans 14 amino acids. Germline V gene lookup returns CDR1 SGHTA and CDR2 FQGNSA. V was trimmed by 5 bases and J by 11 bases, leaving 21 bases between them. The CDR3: CASSLTRRYNEQYF. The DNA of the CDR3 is TGTGCCAGCAGCCTAACGAGGAGGTACAATGAGCAGTACTTC. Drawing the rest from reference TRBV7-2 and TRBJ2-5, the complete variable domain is GAGVSQSPSNKVTEKGKDVELRCDPISGHTALYWYRQSLGQGLEFLIYFQGNSAPDKSGLPSDRFSAERTGGSVSTLTIQRTQQEDSAVYLCASSLTRRYNEQYFGPGTRLLVL.

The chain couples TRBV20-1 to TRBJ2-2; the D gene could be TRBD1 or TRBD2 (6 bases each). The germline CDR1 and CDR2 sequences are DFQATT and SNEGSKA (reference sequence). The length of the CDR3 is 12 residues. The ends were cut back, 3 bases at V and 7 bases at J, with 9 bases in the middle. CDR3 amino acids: CSARGGDGELFF. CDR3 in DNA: TGCAGTGCTAGGGGGGGCGACGGGGAGCTGTTTTTT.

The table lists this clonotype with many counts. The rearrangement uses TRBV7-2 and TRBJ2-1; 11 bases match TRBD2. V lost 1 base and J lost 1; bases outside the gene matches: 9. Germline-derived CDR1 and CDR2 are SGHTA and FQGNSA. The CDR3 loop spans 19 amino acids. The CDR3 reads CASSLVAGGLAGSYNEQFF. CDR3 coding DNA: TGTGCCAGCAGCTTAGTAGCGGGAGGGCTAGCGGGGTCCTACAATGAGCAGTTCTTC. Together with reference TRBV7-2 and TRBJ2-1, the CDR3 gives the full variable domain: GAGVSQSPSNKVTEKGKDVELRCDPISGHTALYWYRQSLGQGLEFLIYFQGNSAPDKSGLPSDRFSAERTGGSVSTLTIQRTQQEDSAVYLCASSLVAGGLAGSYNEQFFGPGTRLTVL.

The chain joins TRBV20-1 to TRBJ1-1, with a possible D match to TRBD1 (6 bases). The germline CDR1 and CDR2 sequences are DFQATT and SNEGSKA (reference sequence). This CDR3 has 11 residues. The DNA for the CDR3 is TGCATGGCAGGGGAGGTCACTGAAGCTTTCTTT. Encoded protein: CMAGEVTEAFF.

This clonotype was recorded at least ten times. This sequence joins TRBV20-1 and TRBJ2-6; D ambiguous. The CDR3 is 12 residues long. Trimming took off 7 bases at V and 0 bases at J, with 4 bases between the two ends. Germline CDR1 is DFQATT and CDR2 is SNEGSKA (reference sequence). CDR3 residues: CSGRSGANVLTF. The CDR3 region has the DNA TGCAGTGGGCGCTCTGGGGCCAACGTCCTGACTTTC.

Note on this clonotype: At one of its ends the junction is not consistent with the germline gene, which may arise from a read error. The CDR3 loop is CASSRDLHSTDTQCF. The CDR3 bases are TGCGCCAGCAGCCGGGACTTACATAGCACGGATACGCAGTGTTTT. This chain links TRBV5-1 with TRBJ2-3, with TRBD2 as a possible D gene (6 bases). CDR3 length: 15 amino acids. Germline loops: CDR1 SGHRS, CDR2 YFSETQ.